The T cell receptor (beta chain) described here comes from a study of early T cells in non-severe SARS-CoV-2 infection. Study-wide background: Chains from this unsorted whole-blood bulk RNA could not be paired.

This clonotype has ten or more counts. Its antigen is still unknown. As part of library construction, unique molecular identifiers were attached to individual cDNA molecules. Each CDR3 protein is one row after TCRdb ran MiXCR on the 5' RACE reads. The table lists approximately 35,000 distinct CDR3 sequences, around 7% of them singletons. Findings and limits, study-wide: VDJdb matching skewed toward anti-spike CD8 responses, missing private and CD4 specificities.

The CDR3 runs 11 residues. Trimming removed 1 base from V and 7 bases from J, with 4 bases in between. Germline-derived CDR1 and CDR2 are SNHLY and FYNNEI. The sequenced material came from whole blood. The V and J genes are TRBV2 and TRBJ2-5; D unclear. The clonotype comes from an adult who was a healthcare worker with PCR-confirmed SARS-CoV-2 infection or an uninfected control (not recorded which). The CDR3 DNA reads TGTGCCAGCAGTGAAGGGGGGACCCAGTACTTC. Translated: CASSEGGTQYF.